This section outlines one T cell receptor beta chain sequence together with its context. This entry comes from a study of blood T cell repertoires in COVID-19. Generated by immunoSEQ multiplex PCR, the TCRdb table keeps only in-frame clones and is missing some. The sample lists more than 95,000 clones, 80% to 90% seen once, with more than 14% in the top ten. The receptor comes from a middle-aged man with acute or convalescent COVID-19. The sample comprised peripheral blood.

The CDR3 reads CASSSQGWNTEAFF. The CDR3 nucleotides read TGCGCCAGCAGCTCACAGGGATGGAACACTGAAGCTTTCTTT. The chain links TRBV4-1 to TRBJ1-1, with a weak D call TRBD1 (6 bases). V shed 5 bases and J shed 1 base, with 11 bases lying between them. The germline V gene encodes CDR1 MGHRA and CDR2 YSYEKL. The CDR3 is 14 amino acids.